What follows describes a single T cell receptor (beta chain). Its antigen is unidentified. Treatment specified: 15 to 20 received Ad26.COV2.S at low or high dose, single or two shots; roughly five received placebo; per-sample allocation not given. Day 63 after the first injection of vaccine or placebo was the sampling time. The protocol was immunoSEQ multiplex PCR, while the TCRdb copy is restricted to in-frame clones and leaves out a portion. The table has roughly 510,000 clones, 70% to 90% seen once. The length of the CDR3 is 16 residues. The V gene lost 0 bases and the J gene lost 1 base, with 11 bases spanning the gap. CDR1 LGHNA and CDR2 YSLEER come from the germline V gene. The data were obtained in a study of Ad26.COV2.S vaccination and SARS-CoV-2 variants. Study summary: Intramuscularly, Ad26.COV2.S was given either once or twice, 56 days apart. Study outcomes and limitations: Substantial breadth in spike-specific CD8+ and CD4+ T cell responses was reportedly seen after vaccination.

The clonotype originates from a person aged 18-60 years who received the Ad26.COV2.S COVID-19 vaccine or a placebo. The source material was peripheral blood, sampled in a trial of Ad26.COV2.S vaccine versus placebo. V gene TRBV4-3 combines with J gene TRBJ2-3; D remains ambiguous. Here the CDR3 reads CASSQEYPLRTDTQYF. Written as DNA, the CDR3 is TGCGCCAGCAGCCAAGAATACCCCCTCCGCACAGATACGCAGTATTTT.